This T cell receptor beta chain was profiled in a study of CD8+CD57+ T cells in acquired aplastic anemia. In the study overall: Each DNA sample taken from sorted CD4+ and CD8+ cells came to 2.5 to 4 ug on average.

Losses at the gene ends were 1 base for V and 4 bases for J; bases not matched to a gene: 3. Looked up from germline, CDR1 is DFQATT and CDR2 is SNEGSKA (reference sequence). The CDR3 runs to 13 residues. Genomic DNA, the template, was used for profiling of the TCR beta VDJ and CDR3. TCRdb processed the reads anew with MiXCR; each CDR3 protein has one entry. The sample records about 220,000 distinct CDR3 sequences, roughly 33% being singletons. This clonotype was seen at least ten times. The sample consisted of sorted CD4+, CD8+, or CD8+CD57+ T cells (not recorded which) from PBMCs. The receptor was derived from a human donor in good health, serving as a control. This chain connects TRBV20-1 to TRBJ1-2, with TRBD1 identical over 7 bases. The CDR3 loop is CSARGQGGYGYTF. The CDR3 DNA is TGCAGTGCTAGAGGACAGGGCGGCTATGGCTACACCTTC.